The present entry profiles one T cell receptor (beta chain) with its context. Its antigen is unidentified. The sample belongs to a study of T cell responses to AZD1222 COVID-19 vaccine. Study details: Pooling of second doses given at about 4 or about 12 weeks was done.

V gave up 1 base and J gave up 9 bases, with 12 bases separating them. The CDR3 covers 14 residues. Germline CDR1 reads SGHTA; CDR2 reads FQGNSA. Clones were sequenced by immunoSEQ multiplex PCR, and TCRdb holds only the in-frame ones, with some missing. The sample has around 100,000 clones, about 87% seen once; the top ten hold 1.8%. Study-wide findings and caveats: Repertoire collection took place solely once the T cell response had peaked. Females outnumbered males among donors, who were mostly white British; clonal diversity was possibly underestimated.

Sequenced here: peripheral blood, sampled on day 0 of AZD1222 vaccination. This clonotype was obtained from an adult in good health. This chain uses TRBV7-2 with TRBJ2-2; D unresolved. DNA of the CDR3: TGTGCCAGCAGCTTAGTGGGCAGTAGCCGGGAGCTGTTTTTT. Protein sequence: CASSLVGSSRELFF.